The 27 T cell receptor beta chains in this list originate from one sample, sequenced in a study of blood T cell repertoires in COVID-19. Here immunoSEQ multiplex PCR was the method, and the copy in TCRdb shows in-frame clones only, minus some. This table holds 200,000 to 250,000 clones, roughly 90% found once. Input material: peripheral blood. These receptors all come from a man aged 55 to 69 who had recovered from COVID-19.

The gene calls are TRBV4-1 and TRBJ1-2; 10 bases line up with TRBD1. The CDR3 is made up of 16 amino acids. V trimming: 6 bases; J trimming: 4 bases; junction bases outside the gene matches: 11. Germline lookup yields CDR1 MGHRA and CDR2 YSYEKL. CDR3 sequence: CASSPAWTGGFYGYTF. The CDR3 nucleotides are TGCGCCAGCAGTCCGGCCTGGACAGGGGGATTCTATGGCTACACCTTC.

This chain joins TRBV27 and TRBJ1-4; D possibly corresponds to TRBD1 (6 bases). The V end lost 2 bases, the J end lost 0 bases, and 7 bases lay between the germline ends. CDR1 is MNHEY and CDR2 is SMNVEV in the germline V gene (reference sequence). This CDR3 is built from 15 residues. In DNA form, the CDR3 reads TGTGCCAGCAGTTTAAGGACAGCAACTAATGAAAAACTGTTTTTT. Its translation is CASSLRTATNEKLFF.

The V gene is TRBV9, the J gene TRBJ2-3; 8 bases fit TRBD2. The CDR3 runs 16 residues. CDR1 SGDLS and CDR2 YYNGEE come from the germline V gene. The trim removed 4 bases at V and 2 bases at J, leaving 9 bases unmatched. The CDR3 region has the DNA TGTGCCAGCAGCAACTTAGCGGGGCTTTACACAGATACGCAGTATTTT. Its protein is CASSNLAGLYTDTQYF.

The chain combines TRBV9 with TRBJ2-7, with TRBD1 matching over 8 bases. This CDR3 contains 14 residues. V lost 4 bases and J lost 5; bases outside the gene matches: 8. The V gene's germline CDR1 is SGDLS and CDR2 YYNGEE. CDR3 protein: CASSPRTGFDEQYF. The CDR3 DNA reads as TGTGCCAGCAGCCCCCGGACAGGGTTCGACGAGCAGTACTTC.

The J gene is TRBJ1-5, the V gene TRBV5-5, with 11 bases aligning to TRBD1. Germline values: CDR1 SGHKS, CDR2 YYEKEE (reference sequence). Trimming at V came to 4 bases and at J to 0 bases, leaving 6 bases not matched to a gene. CDR3 length equals 17 residues. This chain's CDR3 is CASSPGTGGNSNQPQHF. For the CDR3, the DNA is TGTGCCAGCAGCCCCGGGACAGGGGGTAATAGCAATCAGCCCCAGCATTTT.

This clone came up a few times. The V gene is TRBV7-9, the J gene TRBJ2-6, with 11 bases aligning to TRBD1. V lost 5 bases to trimming and J lost 4 bases; unmatched junction nucleotides: 13. Per germline, CDR1 SEHNR and CDR2 FQNEAQ (reference sequence). The CDR3 sequence is 19 residues long. CDR3 residues: CASSLRRRDRGTGANVLTF. The CDR3 DNA reads as TGTGCCAGCAGCCTACGACGCCGGGACAGGGGGACAGGGGCCAACGTCCTGACTTTC.

J is TRBJ2-3 and V is TRBV27, with 7 bases that match TRBD2. The V and J ends lost 6 bases and 1 base, in that order; junction bases with no gene match: 10. The CDR3 spans 16 residues. In germline, CDR1 is MNHEY, CDR2 SMNVEV (reference sequence). CDR3 DNA: TGTGCCAGCAGCCTCCTCACTAGCGAACGCACAGATACGCAGTATTTT. It codes for CASSLLTSERTDTQYF.

This chain uses TRBV29-1 with TRBJ2-6; 8 bases align to TRBD2. This CDR3 has 16 residues. Trimming removed 6 bases from V and 0 bases from J; junction bases left unmatched: 7. CDR1 is SQVTM and CDR2 is ANQGSEA in the germline V gene. DNA for the CDR3: TGCAGCGTGACTAGCGACGTGAACTCTGGGGCCAACGTCCTGACTTTC. The encoded protein is CSVTSDVNSGANVLTF.

The chain employs TRBV4-3 and TRBJ2-3; D is possibly TRBD2 (5 bases). From germline, CDR1 is LGHNA and CDR2 YSLEER. Trimming shortened V by 0 bases and J by 6 bases, and 10 bases separated the two germline ends. The CDR3 consists of 14 residues. CDR3 bases: TGCGCCAGCAGCCAAGATGCGGGTGGGGATACGCAGTATTTT. Translating gives CASSQDAGGDTQYF.

Only a few counts were recorded for this clone. The rearrangement links TRBV5-1 to TRBJ1-5; 9 nucleotides align to TRBD1. Germline CDR1 SGHRS, CDR2 YFSETQ. The CDR3 contains 15 residues. With 4 bases clipped from V and 8 bases from J, the junction kept 10 bases outside the gene matches. CDR3 sequence: CASSPGQGAFEPQHF. The CDR3 DNA follows: TGCGCCAGCAGCCCGGGACAGGGTGCTTTCGAGCCCCAGCATTTT.

The chain links TRBV25-1 to TRBJ2-7; D may be TRBD1 (6 bases). This CDR3 has 17 residues. Looked up from germline, CDR1 is MGHDK and CDR2 is SYGVNS. Trimming left V 0 bases short and J 2 bases short, with 17 bases between. CDR3 loop: CASSEYSNRDGTYEQYF. DNA of the CDR3: TGTGCCAGCAGTGAATACAGTAACAGGGACGGAACCTACGAGCAGTACTTC.

The genes are TRBV3-1 (or the pseudogene TRBV3-2) and TRBJ1-5, with D unclear. The CDR3 covers 14 residues. Germline CDR1 and CDR2: LGHDT and YNNKEL (reference sequence). The V and J ends lost 0 bases and 3 bases respectively, with 6 bases between them. As DNA, the CDR3 is TGTGCCAGCAGCCAAGAGATCTACAATCAGCCCCAGCATTTT. It specifies CASSQEIYNQPQHF.

The gene calls are TRBV19 and TRBJ1-1, with D uncertain. V dropped 6 bases and J dropped 1 base, with 3 bases sitting between them. This CDR3 contains 11 residues. Germline lookup yields CDR1 LNHDA and CDR2 SQIVND (reference sequence). CDR3 DNA sequence: TGTGCCAGTAGGCGGAACACTGAAGCTTTCTTT. Its protein is CASRRNTEAFF.

The chain joins TRBV28 to TRBJ1-5; tentatively, D is TRBD1 (6 bases). V was trimmed by 5 bases and J by 5 bases, leaving 19 bases between them. This CDR3 spans 16 amino acids. Germline CDR1 MDHEN, CDR2 SYDVKM. CDR3 protein: CASSLKTGNRDQPQHF. The CDR3 DNA is TGTGCCAGCAGTCTCAAAACAGGGAACCGGGATCAGCCCCAGCATTTT.

The chain recombines TRBV9 with TRBJ2-5, with D tentatively TRBD1 (8 bases). This CDR3 spans 15 amino acids. V was pared by 6 bases and J by 2 bases, with 17 bases between. The germline gives CDR1 SGDLS, CDR2 YYNGEE. In DNA form, the CDR3 reads TGTGCCAGCAATCCCACAGGGGGAGGGCAAGAGACCCAGTACTTC. Protein sequence: CASNPTGGGQETQYF.

V gene TRBV5-4 combines with J gene TRBJ2-3; no firm D call. CDR1 SGHNT and CDR2 YYREEE come from the germline V gene (reference sequence). The CDR3 sequence is 15 residues long. Trimming stripped 2 bases from V and 0 bases from J, with 10 bases between. The CDR3 region is CASSFSVSSTDTQYF. The DNA for the CDR3 is TGTGCCAGCAGCTTTTCGGTTTCTAGCACAGATACGCAGTATTTT.

The chain joins TRBV5-5 to TRBJ2-7, with 7 bases aligning to TRBD2. Germline V gene data show CDR1 as SGHKS and CDR2 as YYEKEE (reference sequence). V was clipped by 4 bases and J by 2 bases; unmatched bases: 6. This CDR3 comprises 14 residues. This CDR3 is CASSPVGGAYEQYF. The CDR3, as DNA: TGTGCCAGCAGCCCGGTGGGGGGGGCCTACGAGCAGTACTTC.

This chain uses TRBV3-1 (or the pseudogene TRBV3-2) with TRBJ2-5; TRBD2 agrees at 12 bases. V was clipped by 4 bases and J by 7 bases; unmatched bases: 10. This CDR3 region has 16 residues. CDR1 is LGHDT and CDR2 is YNNKEL in the germline V gene (reference sequence). CDR3 DNA sequence: TGTGCCAGCAGCCCCCTAGCGGGGGGGCAGGTTCGGACCCAGTACTTC. Translating it yields CASSPLAGGQVRTQYF.

The gene calls are TRBV7-3 and TRBJ2-2; a possible D gene is TRBD2 (6 bases). Trimming took off 5 bases at V and 0 bases at J, with 10 bases between the two ends. The CDR3 loop spans 15 amino acids. Germline V gene sequence: CDR1 SGHTA, CDR2 FQGTGA. CDR3 residues: CASSRGAANTGELFF. As DNA, the CDR3 is TGTGCCAGCAGCCGCGGGGCGGCGAACACCGGGGAGCTGTTTTTT.

This chain links TRBV5-1 with TRBJ1-2; 7 bases agree with TRBD1. CDR1 SGHRS and CDR2 YFSETQ come from the germline V gene. The CDR3 contains 15 residues. Trimming cost V 0 bases and J 6 bases; bases outside gene matches: 8. CDR3 region: CASSLGRGQSDGYTF. In DNA form, the CDR3 reads TGCGCCAGCAGCTTGGGAAGGGGGCAGTCTGATGGCTACACCTTC. Variable domain in full (rest from reference TRBV5-1 and TRBJ1-2): KAGVTQTPRYLIKTRGQQVTLSCSPISGHRSVSWYQQTPGQGLQFLFEYFSETQRNKGNFPGRFSGRQFSNSRSEMNVSTLELGDSALYLCASSLGRGQSDGYTFGSGTRLTVV.

A single count supports this clone. The chain employs TRBV19 and TRBJ2-5; perhaps TRBD1 as D (5 bases). V lost 1 base and J 1 base, leaving 7 bases between the germline ends. The CDR3 covers 14 residues. Germline V CDR1 and CDR2: LNHDA, SQIVND (reference sequence). CDR3 region: CASSIGTLQETQYF. The CDR3 DNA is TGTGCCAGTAGTATAGGGACACTCCAAGAGACCCAGTACTTC.

The gene calls are TRBV25-1 and TRBJ2-1; 9 bases align to TRBD2. The trim removed 6 bases at V and 4 bases at J, leaving 13 bases unmatched. The CDR3 sequence is 17 residues long. Germline-derived CDR1 and CDR2 are MGHDK and SYGVNS. CDR3 region: CASSDPRGSGGYNEQFF. CDR3 sequence (DNA): TGTGCCAGCAGCGATCCCCGGGGTAGCGGGGGATACAATGAGCAGTTCTTC. The full variable domain, rest sourced from reference TRBV25-1 and TRBJ2-1, is EADIYQTPRYLVIGTGKKITLECSQTMGHDKMYWYQQDPGMELHLIHYSYGVNSTEKGDLSSESTVSRIRTEHFPLTLESARPSHTSQYLCASSDPRGSGGYNEQFFGPGTRLTVL.

V is TRBV27 and J is TRBJ2-2, with 12 bases lining up with TRBD2. CDR3 length: 20 residues. The germline V gene encodes CDR1 MNHEY and CDR2 SMNVEV (reference sequence). V was clipped by 5 bases and J by 1 base; unmatched bases: 14. This CDR3 is CASSHERLAGARVNTGELFF. DNA of the CDR3: TGTGCCAGCAGTCATGAACGACTAGCGGGAGCGCGCGTGAACACCGGGGAGCTGTTTTTT.

The V and J genes are TRBV15 and TRBJ2-2; 12 bases are shared with TRBD1. Germline loops: CDR1 LNHNV, CDR2 YYDKDF (reference sequence). The CDR3 has 16 residues. The V and J ends lost 3 bases and 5 bases, in that order; junction bases with no gene match: 4. Here the CDR3 DNA reads TGTGCCACCAGCAGGGGACAGGGGGCGAGGACCGGGGAGCTGTTTTTT. This gives the protein CATSRGQGARTGELFF.

This CDR3 is CASSPSGDRNTIYF. The CDR3 DNA is TGCGCCAGCAGCCCATCCGGGGACAGAAACACCATATATTTT. This chain joins TRBV4-1 and TRBJ1-3, with D perhaps matching TRBD1 (6 bases). The germline CDR1 and CDR2 sequences are MGHRA and YSYEKL. Trimming took 4 bases from V and 5 from J, leaving 12 bases between them. CDR3 length: 14 residues.

The chain carries TRBV18 and TRBJ1-2; perhaps TRBD1 as D (6 bases). V was trimmed by 6 bases and J by 4 bases, leaving 15 bases between them. CDR1 is KGHSH, CDR2 LQKENI, per germline. The CDR3 is made up of 14 amino acids. CDR3 sequence (DNA): TGTGCCAGCTCGCCCGCCGACAGGCTCTATGGCTACACCTTC. Protein: CASSPADRLYGYTF. Filled out from reference TRBV18 and TRBJ1-2, the complete variable domain reads NAGVMQNPRHLVRRRGQEARLRCSPMKGHSHVYWYRQLPEEGLKFMVYLQKENIIDESGMPKERFSAEFPKEGPSILRIQQVVRGDSAAYFCASSPADRLYGYTFGSGTRLTVV.

The chain joins TRBV28 to TRBJ1-5; D not certain. V lost 5 bases to trimming and J lost 5 bases, with 19 bases between them. The CDR3 contains 16 residues. The germline V gene has CDR1 MDHEN and CDR2 SYDVKM. The CDR3 sequence: CASSQPGLSSDQPQHF. CDR3 coding DNA: TGTGCCAGCAGTCAACCAGGACTCTCCTCGGATCAGCCCCAGCATTTT.